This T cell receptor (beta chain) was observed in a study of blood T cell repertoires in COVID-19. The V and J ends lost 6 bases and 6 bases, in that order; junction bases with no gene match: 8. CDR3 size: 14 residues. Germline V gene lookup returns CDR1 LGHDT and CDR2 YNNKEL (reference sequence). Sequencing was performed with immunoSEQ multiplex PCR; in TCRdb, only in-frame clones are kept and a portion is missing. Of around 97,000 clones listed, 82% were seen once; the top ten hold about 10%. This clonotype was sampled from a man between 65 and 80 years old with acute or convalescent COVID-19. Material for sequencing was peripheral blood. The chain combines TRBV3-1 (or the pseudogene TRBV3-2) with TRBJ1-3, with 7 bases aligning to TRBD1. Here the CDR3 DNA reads TGTGCCAGCAGTCCTACAGGGGTCGCAAACACCATATATTTT. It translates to CASSPTGVANTIYF.